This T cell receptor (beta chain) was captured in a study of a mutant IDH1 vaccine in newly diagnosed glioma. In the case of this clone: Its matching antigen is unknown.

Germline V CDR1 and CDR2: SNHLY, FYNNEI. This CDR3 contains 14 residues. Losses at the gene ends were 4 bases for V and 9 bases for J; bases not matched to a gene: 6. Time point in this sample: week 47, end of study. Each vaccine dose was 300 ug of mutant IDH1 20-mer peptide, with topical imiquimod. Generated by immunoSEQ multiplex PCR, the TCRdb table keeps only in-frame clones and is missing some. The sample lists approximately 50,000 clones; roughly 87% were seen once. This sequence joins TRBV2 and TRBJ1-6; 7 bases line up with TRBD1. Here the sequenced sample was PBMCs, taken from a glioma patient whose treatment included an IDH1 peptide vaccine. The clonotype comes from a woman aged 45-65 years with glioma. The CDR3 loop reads CASSGDSPGSPLHF. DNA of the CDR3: TGTGCCAGCAGTGGGGACAGCCCCGGTTCACCCCTCCACTTT.